This passage covers 10 T cell receptor beta chains from one sample sequenced in a study of shared clonotypes between healthy human individuals. Method: immunoSEQ multiplex PCR; TCRdb's copy keeps in-frame clones and lacks some. The data contain 150,000 to 200,000 clones, around 93% of them seen just once; the ten biggest clones take up about 0.07%. Sequenced sample: naive CD4+ T cells sorted from blood. The subset is: CD45RA+ positively selected. Receptors originate from a woman aged 25 to 39 in good health.

The J gene is TRBJ2-7, the V gene TRBV2; TRBD2 agrees at 13 bases. Trimming removed 10 bases from V and 3 bases from J; junction bases left unmatched: 6. Germline V CDR1 and CDR2: SNHLY, FYNNEI. This CDR3 region has 14 residues. CDR3 sequence reads: CATLRTSGSYEQYF. CDR3 nucleotides: TGTGCCACCTTGCGGACTAGCGGGAGCTACGAGCAGTACTTC.

This chain joins TRBV9 and TRBJ2-5, with 14 nucleotides matching TRBD2. The trim removed 1 base at V and 4 bases at J, leaving 12 bases unmatched. The CDR3 is 19 amino acids. Germline CDR1 is SGDLS and CDR2 is YYNGEE. The CDR3 sequence is CASSVRMGLAGDRRETQYF. CDR3 nucleotide sequence: TGTGCCAGCAGCGTACGGATGGGACTAGCGGGAGATCGGCGAGAGACCCAGTACTTC.

The chain has TRBV5-4 and TRBJ2-5, with D perhaps assigned TRBD1 or TRBD2 (5 bases each). The J call is in doubt because the DNA end fits TRBJ2-7 better. Germline values: CDR1 SGHNT, CDR2 YYREEE (reference sequence). This CDR3 spans 15 amino acids. In DNA, the CDR3 is TGTGCCAGCAGCTTGGGTACCGGGGCGTCCTACGAGCAGTACTTC. Translation: CASSLGTGASYEQYF.

CDR3 in DNA: TGTGCCTTCGCGAAGGGGTTGGGGCCCTACGAGCAGTACTTC. It codes for CAFAKGLGPYEQYF. The V gene is TRBV30, the J gene TRBJ2-7, with D perhaps TRBD1 (5 bases). CDR1 and CDR2 (germline): GTSNPN, SVGIG (reference sequence). There are 14 residues in the CDR3. Trimming took 7 bases from V and 2 from J, leaving 18 bases between them.

This rearrangement joins TRBV28 to TRBJ2-5; TRBD1 or TRBD2 may be the D gene (5 bases each). Gene TRBJ2-7 matches the end of the DNA better, so the J call may be wrong. This CDR3 has 14 amino acids. CDR1 is MDHEN, CDR2 SYDVKM, per germline. CDR3: CASYARDAAYEQYF. The DNA of the CDR3 is TGTGCCAGCTATGCAAGGGACGCCGCCTACGAGCAGTACTTC.

The chain uses TRBV5-1 and TRBJ1-5; no definite D call. Germline CDR1 is SGHRS and CDR2 is YFSETQ. V was pared by 8 bases and J by 4 bases, with 10 bases between. CDR3 length: 12 residues. The CDR3 sequence is CASCRANQPQHF. In nucleotides, the CDR3 is TGCGCCAGTTGTAGGGCTAATCAGCCCCAGCATTTT.

On this clone: Different DNA sequences within this sample yield the same CDR3. V usage is TRBV18 and J usage is TRBJ1-5; 7 bases map to TRBD1. The CDR3 has 14 amino acids. V dropped 3 bases and J dropped 1; count of bases not matched to a gene: 0. Germline CDR1 is KGHSH and CDR2 is LQKENI. The CDR3 sequence is CASSPGQSNQPQHF. As DNA, the CDR3 is TGTGCCAGCTCACCGGGACAGAGCAATCAGCCCCAGCATTTT.

This chain links TRBV7-8 with TRBJ2-3; 10 bases line up with TRBD2. The CDR3 has 17 amino acids. V trimming: 3 bases; J trimming: 3 bases; junction bases outside the gene matches: 9. The germline V gene encodes CDR1 SGHVS and CDR2 FQNEAQ. CDR3 sequence (DNA): TGTGCCAGCAGCTTCAGCAGTCCTAGCGGGAGAACAGATACGCAGTATTTT. Translating it yields CASSFSSPSGRTDTQYF.

This chain uses TRBV4-1 with TRBJ2-7; 8 bases agree with TRBD1. Germline-derived CDR1 and CDR2 are MGHRA and YSYEKL. The CDR3 consists of 15 residues. With V trimmed by 6 bases and J by 3 bases, 10 bases remained unmatched. The CDR3 nucleotides are TGCGCCAGCAGACCGTACAGGGGGATGTTCTACGAGCAGTACTTC. Amino acid sequence: CASRPYRGMFYEQYF.

V and J are TRBV18 and TRBJ1-1; D not resolved. From germline, CDR1 is KGHSH and CDR2 LQKENI. Trimming cost V 3 bases and J 4 bases, with 6 bases left between them. There are 12 residues in the CDR3. CDR3 in DNA: TGTGCCAGCTCACCCCGGCGCACTGAAGCTTTCTTT. The encoded protein is CASSPRRTEAFF.